These 7 T cell receptor beta chains were sequenced from one sample in a study of blood T cell repertoires in COVID-19. The data were produced by immunoSEQ multiplex PCR, yet TCRdb's version contains in-frame clones alone and is incomplete. The sample has fewer than 250,000 clones; 89% are singletons. The material sequenced was peripheral blood. These TCRs come from a man in his sixties who had recovered from COVID-19.

The chain carries TRBV30 and TRBJ1-5; a possible D gene is TRBD1 (5 bases). Germline CDR1 and CDR2: GTSNPN and SVGIG (reference sequence). V lost 3 bases to trimming and J lost 0 bases, with 21 bases between them. This CDR3 spans 18 amino acids. CDR3 sequence: CAWRTTTATHYSNQPQHF. In DNA form, the CDR3 reads TGTGCCTGGAGGACCACGACAGCAACTCATTATAGCAATCAGCCCCAGCATTTT.

This clone was seen once. The gene calls are TRBV28 and TRBJ1-5; TRBD1 matches at 11 bases. CDR1 and CDR2 (germline): MDHEN, SYDVKM. The V gene end was trimmed by 4 bases and the J gene end by 6 bases; junction bases not matched to a gene: 5. The CDR3 length is 15 residues. The CDR3 is CASSYGTGGRQPQHF. The CDR3 DNA reads as TGTGCCAGCAGTTACGGGACAGGGGGACGTCAGCCCCAGCATTTT. Looking up the rest from reference TRBV28 and TRBJ1-5 gives the full variable domain: DVKVTQSSRYLVKRTGEKVFLECVQDMDHENMFWYRQDPGLGLRLIYFSYDVKMKEKGDIPEGYSVSREKKERFSLILESASTNQTSMYLCASSYGTGGRQPQHFGDGTRLSIL.

This chain connects TRBV6-4 to TRBJ2-3, with D possibly matching TRBD2 (6 bases). This CDR3 is built from 14 residues. CDR1 MRHNA and CDR2 SNTAGT come from the germline V gene. V lost 6 bases and J lost 2, with 12 bases in between. The CDR3 protein is CASSGGVSTDTQYF. The DNA for the CDR3 is TGTGCCAGCAGCGGCGGGGTCTCCACAGATACGCAGTATTTT.

The chain has TRBV9 and TRBJ2-5, with TRBD2 identical over 9 bases. The CDR3 consists of 15 residues. J gave up 5 bases and V 6 bases, and 11 bases lay outside the gene matches. Per germline, CDR1 SGDLS and CDR2 YYNGEE. The CDR3 here is CASTSGTSLLETQYF. In DNA form, the CDR3 reads TGTGCCAGCACTTCCGGGACTAGCCTTTTGGAGACCCAGTACTTC.

Comment on this clone: The junction shows a germline mismatch at one end, possibly a read error. The chain joins TRBV7-3 to TRBJ2-1; 10 nucleotides match TRBD2. This CDR3 region has 15 residues. Germline CDR1 is SGHTA and CDR2 is FQGTGA. CDR3 DNA sequence: TGTGCCAGCAGCTTAACGAGGACTAGCGGCCTTGAGAAGTTCTTC. Its translation: CASSLTRTSGLEKFF.

The chain recombines TRBV3-1 (or the pseudogene TRBV3-2) with TRBJ2-1, with D possibly being TRBD2 (6 bases). The germline gives CDR1 LGHDT, CDR2 YNNKEL (reference sequence). This CDR3 contains 16 residues. Trimming pared 4 bases from V and 5 bases from J, leaving 18 bases between. CDR3 amino acids: CASSPGRGWGDNEQFF. CDR3 sequence (DNA): TGTGCCAGCAGCCCCGGCCGGGGGTGGGGGGACAATGAGCAGTTCTTC.

Turning to this clone: At one end the junction does not follow the germline gene, possibly because of a read error. The J gene is TRBJ2-1, the V gene TRBV28, with D uncertain. From germline, CDR1 is MDHEN and CDR2 SYDVKM. This CDR3 has 11 residues. The CDR3 protein is CASSPPVGRVF. The CDR3 DNA reads TGTGCCAGCAGTCCCCCGGTTGGTCGGGTCTTC.